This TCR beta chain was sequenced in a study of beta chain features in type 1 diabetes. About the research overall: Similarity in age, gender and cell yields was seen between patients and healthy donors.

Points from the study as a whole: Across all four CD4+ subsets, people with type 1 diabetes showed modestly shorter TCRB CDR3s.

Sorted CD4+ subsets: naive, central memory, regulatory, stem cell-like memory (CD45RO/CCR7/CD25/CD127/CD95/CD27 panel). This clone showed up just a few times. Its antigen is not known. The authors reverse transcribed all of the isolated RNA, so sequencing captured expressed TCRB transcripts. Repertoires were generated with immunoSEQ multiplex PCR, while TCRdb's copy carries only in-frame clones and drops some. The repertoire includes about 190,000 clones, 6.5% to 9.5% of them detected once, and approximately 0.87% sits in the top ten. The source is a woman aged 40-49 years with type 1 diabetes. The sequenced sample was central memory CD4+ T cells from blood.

CDR3 DNA: TGTGCCAGCAGCTTTCTCAATCAGCCCCAGCATTTT. Its protein product is CASSFLNQPQHF. V usage is TRBV5-6 and J usage is TRBJ1-5; D call uncertain. Germline assignment: CDR1 SGHDT and CDR2 YYEEEE. Trimming took off 2 bases at V and 3 bases at J, with 3 bases between the two ends. The CDR3 contains 12 residues. Together with reference TRBV5-6 and TRBJ1-5, the CDR3 gives the full variable domain: DAGVTQSPTHLIKTRGQQVTLRCSPKSGHDTVSWYQQALGQGPQFIFQYYEEEERQRGNFPDRFSGHQFPNYSSELNVNALLLGDSALYLCASSFLNQPQHFGDGTRLSIL.